This T cell receptor (beta chain) was recovered during a study of blood T cells in healthy people across ages. Germline V gene lookup returns CDR1 KGHSH and CDR2 LQKENI. Trimming cost V 0 bases and J 5 bases, with 13 bases left between them. The CDR3 totals 15 residues. A second 7 to 11 cycle PCR used barcoded and J-beta primers. TCRdb re-analysed the 5' RACE reads in MiXCR, keeping a single row per CDR3 protein. There are 550,000 to 650,000 distinct CDR3 sequences in the sample; 25% to 35% occur only once, and approximately 4% lies in the top ten. The same sample was also studied in work on T cells of mothers and their children.

The chain employs TRBV18 and TRBJ1-2; D call uncertain. This receptor was identified in a boy between 2 and 15 years old in good health. The sequenced material came from blood. CDR3 nucleotide sequence: TGTGCCAGCTCACCACCGGGCCGAATGGATTATGGCTACACCTTC. This translates into CASSPPGRMDYGYTF.